The clone carrying this TCR delta chain was seen more than once but under ten times. Its antigen is unknown. The entry originates in a study of Vδ1+ human thymocytes. Study-wide results and caveats: Thymic TRG and TRD repertoires appeared highly polyclonal.

Sequences come from RNA converted to cDNA by reverse transcription. CDR3 amplicons came from multiplex PCR with pooled V-gene forward and constant-region reverse primers. With CATT, TCRdb re-called clones from the multiplex PCR reads. The sample has 80,000 or so delta-chain clones; about 30% are singletons. V lost 1 base to trimming and J lost 6 bases; unmatched junction nucleotides: 12. From germline, CDR1 is TSWWSYY and CDR2 QGS. The CDR3 loop spans 17 amino acids. Sequenced sample: Vdelta1+ gamma-delta thymocytes from the thymus. Regarding subset: FACS-sorted CD3+ TCRalphabeta- TCRVdelta1+ TCRVdelta2- thymocytes. The sequence came from a boy younger than two who had congenital heart surgery. The chain couples TRDV1 to TRDJ1; 9 nucleotides match TRDD3. In nucleotides, the CDR3 is TGTGCTCTTGGGGAACCGGTGGCCCTACCTGGGGGATATAAACTCATCTTT. This encodes CALGEPVALPGGYKLIF.